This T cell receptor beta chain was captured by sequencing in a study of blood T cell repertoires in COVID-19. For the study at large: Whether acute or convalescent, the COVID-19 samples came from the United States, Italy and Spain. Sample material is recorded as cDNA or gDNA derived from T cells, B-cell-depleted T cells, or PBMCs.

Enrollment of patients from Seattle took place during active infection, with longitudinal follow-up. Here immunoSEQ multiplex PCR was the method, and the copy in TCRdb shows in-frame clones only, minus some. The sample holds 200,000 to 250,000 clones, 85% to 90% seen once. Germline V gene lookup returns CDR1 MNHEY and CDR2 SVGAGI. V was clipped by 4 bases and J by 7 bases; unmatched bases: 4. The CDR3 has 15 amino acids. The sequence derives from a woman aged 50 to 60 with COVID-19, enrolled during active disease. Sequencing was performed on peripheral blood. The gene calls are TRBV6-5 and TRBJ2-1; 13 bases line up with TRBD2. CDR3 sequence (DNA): TGTGCCAGCAGTTGGACTAGCGGGGGTAGTAATGAGCAGTTCTTC. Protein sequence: CASSWTSGGSNEQFF.